This TCR beta chain was obtained from a study of OX40 agonist ivuxolimab in advanced cancers. Study-wide background: Patients assigned to dose escalation were diagnosed with hepatocellular carcinoma, melanoma, renal cell or head and neck cancer. One hepatocellular carcinoma and two cutaneous melanoma patients partially responded.

The CDR3 has 13 amino acids. CDR1 is MDHEN and CDR2 is SYDVKM in the germline V gene. V gave up 9 bases and J gave up 7 bases, with 13 bases separating them. Concerning this clone: The antigen is unknown.

Study results and limitations: Among the nonresponders, some also had low normalized T-cell clonal expansion. In CD8+ T cells, expanded clones were on average more numerous than in CD4+.

Generated by immunoSEQ multiplex PCR, the TCRdb table keeps only in-frame clones and is missing some. The table records about 19,000 clones, just over 85% of them present only once. The chain links TRBV28 to TRBJ1-6; D is ambiguous. Material: CD4+ or CD8+ T cells sorted from blood, obtained in a trial of the OX40 agonist ivuxolimab. The clonotype comes from an adult with an advanced solid tumor such as melanoma, head and neck, liver or kidney cancer. The CDR3 DNA sequence: TGTGCCAGTACCCCGGGTCTCAATTCACCCCTCCACTTT. It codes for CASTPGLNSPLHF.